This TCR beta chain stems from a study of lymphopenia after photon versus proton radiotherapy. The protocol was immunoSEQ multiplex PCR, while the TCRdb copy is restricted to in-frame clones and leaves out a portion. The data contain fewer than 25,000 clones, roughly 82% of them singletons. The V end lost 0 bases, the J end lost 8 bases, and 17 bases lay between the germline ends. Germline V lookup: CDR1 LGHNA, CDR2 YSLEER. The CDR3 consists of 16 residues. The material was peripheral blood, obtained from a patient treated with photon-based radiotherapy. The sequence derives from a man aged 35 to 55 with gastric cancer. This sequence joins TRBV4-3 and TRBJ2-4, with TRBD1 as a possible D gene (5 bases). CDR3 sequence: CASSQDKGRPVDIQYF. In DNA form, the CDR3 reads TGCGCCAGCAGCCAAGATAAGGGGCGGCCCGTGGACATTCAGTACTTC.